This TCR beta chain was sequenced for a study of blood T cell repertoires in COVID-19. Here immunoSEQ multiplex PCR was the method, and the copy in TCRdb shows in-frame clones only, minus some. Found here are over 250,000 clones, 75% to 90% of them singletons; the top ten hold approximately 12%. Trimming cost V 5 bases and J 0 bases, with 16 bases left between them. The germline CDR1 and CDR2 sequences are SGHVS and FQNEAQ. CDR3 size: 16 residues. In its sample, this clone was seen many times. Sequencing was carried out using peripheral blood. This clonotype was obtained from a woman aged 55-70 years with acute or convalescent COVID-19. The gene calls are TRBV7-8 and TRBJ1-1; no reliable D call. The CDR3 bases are TGTGCCAGCAGCGGCCGCTTTGGAGGCATGAACACTGAAGCTTTCTTT. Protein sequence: CASSGRFGGMNTEAFF. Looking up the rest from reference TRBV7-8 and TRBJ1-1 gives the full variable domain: GAGVSQSPRYKVAKRGQDVALRCDPISGHVSLFWYQQALGQGPEFLTYFQNEAQLDKSGLPSDRFFAERPEGSVSTLKIQRTQQEDSAVYLCASSGRFGGMNTEAFFGQGTRLTVV.